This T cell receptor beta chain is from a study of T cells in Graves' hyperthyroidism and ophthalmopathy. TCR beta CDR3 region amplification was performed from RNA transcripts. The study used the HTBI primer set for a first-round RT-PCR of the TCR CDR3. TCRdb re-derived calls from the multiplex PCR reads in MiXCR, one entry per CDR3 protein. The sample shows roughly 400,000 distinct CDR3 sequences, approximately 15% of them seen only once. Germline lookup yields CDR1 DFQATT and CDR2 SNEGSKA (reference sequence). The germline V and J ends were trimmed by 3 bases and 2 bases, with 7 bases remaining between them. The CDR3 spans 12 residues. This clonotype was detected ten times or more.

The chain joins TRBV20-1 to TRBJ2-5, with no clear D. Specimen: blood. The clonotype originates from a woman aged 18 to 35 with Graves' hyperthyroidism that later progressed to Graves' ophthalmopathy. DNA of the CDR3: TGCAGTGCTAGTATTGAGCAAGAGACCCAGTACTTC. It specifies CSASIEQETQYF.